What follows are 31 T cell receptor beta chains derived from one specimen sequenced in a study of Graves' ophthalmopathy and Graves' hyperthyroidism. RNA transcripts were the source from which TCR beta CDR3 regions were amplified. An initial RT-PCR round employing HTBI primers preceded a second-round multiplex PCR. TCRdb reprocessed the multiplex PCR reads via MiXCR and lists one record per CDR3 protein. The sample has about 400,000 distinct CDR3 sequences, approximately 21% seen once; the top ten hold approximately 3%. Material: peripheral blood. The receptors derive from a woman aged 18-30 years with stable Graves' hyperthyroidism.

This clonotype showed up many times. V usage is TRBV30 and J usage is TRBJ2-2, with 9 bases lining up with TRBD2. From germline, CDR1 is GTSNPN and CDR2 SVGIG (reference sequence). The V gene end was trimmed by 3 bases and the J gene end by 2 bases; junction bases not matched to a gene: 1. The CDR3 runs to 14 residues. The CDR3 protein is CAWRGLANTGELFF. The CDR3, as DNA: TGTGCCTGGAGGGGACTAGCTAACACCGGGGAGCTGTTTTTT.

The chain carries TRBV10-2 and TRBJ2-3; 9 bases align to TRBD2. Germline lookup yields CDR1 WSHSY and CDR2 SAAADI. J lost 3 bases, V lost 8 bases, and 6 bases had no gene match. The CDR3 has 14 amino acids. CDR3: CASYHSGRTDTQYF. Written as DNA, the CDR3 is TGCGCCAGCTACCATAGCGGGAGAACAGATACGCAGTATTTT.

This clonotype has a count of ten or more. The rearrangement uses TRBV6-5 and TRBJ2-7; TRBD1 aligns across 8 bases. The CDR3 loop spans 16 amino acids. Trimming at V came to 0 bases and at J to 4 bases, leaving 8 bases not matched to a gene. CDR1 is MNHEY, CDR2 SVGAGI, per germline. The chain's CDR3 is CASSYSLRQGRYEQYF. In nucleotides, the CDR3 is TGTGCCAGCAGTTACTCGTTGAGACAGGGGAGGTACGAGCAGTACTTC.

This clonotype has at least ten counts. The chain carries TRBV5-6 and TRBJ1-2; D remains unclear. Trimming shortened V by 4 bases and J by 4 bases, and 20 bases separated the two germline ends. The CDR3 is 16 residues long. CDR1 is SGHDT, CDR2 YYEEEE, per germline. The CDR3 nucleotides read TGTGCCAGCAGCCTCCAACGGGCCACACCTGGCTATGGCTACACCTTC. Translation: CASSLQRATPGYGYTF.

This clonotype occurred many times. The chain has TRBV5-1 and TRBJ2-7; either TRBD1 or TRBD2 may supply D (5 bases each). Germline CDR1 and CDR2: SGHRS and YFSETQ. This CDR3 is built from 11 residues. Trimming stripped 3 bases from V and 6 bases from J, with 7 bases between. The CDR3 here is CASSWGPEQYF. CDR3 nucleotide sequence: TGCGCCAGCAGCTGGGGACCCGAGCAGTACTTC.

This clonotype has a count of ten or more. This rearrangement joins TRBV19 to TRBJ1-1, with a possible D match to TRBD1 (5 bases). The CDR3 totals 11 residues. V was pared by 7 bases and J by 5 bases, with 8 bases between. Germline V CDR1 and CDR2: LNHDA, SQIVND (reference sequence). CDR3 sequence (DNA): TGTGCCAGTATTCAGGGAACTGAAGCTTTCTTT. Protein product: CASIQGTEAFF. Full variable domain (outside the CDR3, taken from reference TRBV19 and TRBJ1-1): DGGITQSPKYLFRKEGQNVTLSCEQNLNHDAMYWYRQDPGQGLRLIYYSQIVNDFQKGDIAEGYSVSREKKESFPLTVTSAQKNPTAFYLCASIQGTEAFFGQGTRLTVV.

This clonotype was counted ten times or more. The chain carries TRBV4-3 and TRBJ1-1; unclear D gene. CDR3 length: 15 amino acids. Germline lookup yields CDR1 LGHNA and CDR2 YSLEER. V was pared by 2 bases and J by 4 bases, with 14 bases between. The CDR3 loop reads CASSQTTEALTEAFF. Here the CDR3 DNA reads TGCGCCAGCAGCCAAACCACAGAGGCCCTCACTGAAGCTTTCTTT.

Ten or more counts support this clonotype. The gene calls are TRBV10-3 and TRBJ1-3; D is unresolved. V gave up 2 bases and J gave up 4 bases, with 12 bases separating them. This CDR3 has 15 residues. CDR1 and CDR2 from the germline V gene are ENHRY and SYGVKD. In nucleotides, the CDR3 is TGTGCCATCAGTGAGGGGGTGCAAGAGGGAAACACCATATATTTT. Its protein product is CAISEGVQEGNTIYF.

Remarks on this clonotype: An end of the junction differs from the germline gene, which may be a read error. The chain links TRBV28 to TRBJ1-2, with D possibly being TRBD1 (6 bases). CDR1 is MDHEN and CDR2 is SYDVKM in the germline V gene. This CDR3 comprises 13 residues. Here the CDR3 DNA reads TGTGCCAGCACCTCCAGGGGCCACTATGGCTACAGCTTC. It is translated as CASTSRGHYGYSF.

The sample holds many counts of this clonotype. The chain joins TRBV12-3 or TRBV12-4 to TRBJ2-2; no reliable D call. V was cut by 3 bases and J by 1 base, with 9 bases left in between. The CDR3 runs 15 residues. This chain's CDR3 is CASSLVPGNTGELFF. The CDR3 DNA is TGTGCCAGCAGTTTGGTACCAGGGAACACCGGGGAGCTGTTTTTT.

The table lists this clonotype with many counts. J is TRBJ2-5 and V is TRBV12-3 or TRBV12-4, with TRBD1 matching 7 bases. This CDR3 spans 16 amino acids. The V and J ends lost 3 bases and 1 base, in that order; junction bases with no gene match: 8. CDR3 amino acids: CASSFENRGFQETQYF. The CDR3 DNA reads as TGTGCCAGCAGTTTCGAGAACAGGGGATTCCAAGAGACCCAGTACTTC.

V gene TRBV28 combines with J gene TRBJ1-2; 7 nucleotides match TRBD1. Germline V CDR1 and CDR2: MDHEN, SYDVKM. This CDR3 is 16 amino acids long. V shed 5 bases, J shed 3 bases, and the junction held 12 bases outside the gene matches. This CDR3 is CASSDAQGVWDYGYTF. CDR3 in DNA: TGTGCCAGCAGTGACGCTCAGGGGGTTTGGGACTATGGCTACACCTTC.

This clonotype was recorded once. The DNA of the CDR3 is TGTGCCAGCAGCGCCGACCCCCAGGGAGGCACTGAAGCTTTCTTT. As protein: CASSADPQGGTEAFF. The chain couples TRBV9 to TRBJ1-1; possible D gene TRBD1, 5 bases. V lost 3 bases, J lost 4 bases, and 16 bases lay in between. The CDR3 loop spans 15 amino acids. Germline assignment: CDR1 SGDLS and CDR2 YYNGEE.

The rearrangement links TRBV30 to TRBJ2-7, with 9 positions matching TRBD2. V was pared by 2 bases and J by 5 bases, with 7 bases of the junction left unmatched. The CDR3 has 14 residues. Looked up from germline, CDR1 is GTSNPN and CDR2 is SVGIG (reference sequence). The CDR3 reads CAWSRGLARDEQYF. The CDR3 DNA reads as TGTGCCTGGAGTAGAGGACTAGCGAGGGACGAGCAGTACTTC.

This clonotype was seen many times. The rearrangement joins TRBV11-2 to TRBJ2-7, with 7 bases identical to TRBD1. The CDR3 spans 16 residues. Germline CDR1 and CDR2: SGHAT and FQNNGV. Germline trimming cut 8 bases from V and 3 bases from J; bases unmatched to any gene: 16. The CDR3 DNA sequence: TGTGCCAGCTCCCTGGGCCCGACAGGGAATGGCTACGAGCAGTACTTC. It codes for CASSLGPTGNGYEQYF.

The CDR3 here is CASSLLRNYGYTF. DNA for the CDR3: TGTGCCAGCAGTTTACTACGTAACTATGGCTACACCTTC. This rearrangement joins TRBV12-3 or TRBV12-4 to TRBJ1-2; D uncertain. Trimming took off 2 bases at V and 1 base at J, with 5 bases between the two ends. The CDR3 contains 13 residues.

The chain uses TRBV12-3 or TRBV12-4 and TRBJ2-2, with 10 bases lining up with TRBD2. V trimming: 6 bases; J trimming: 6 bases; junction bases outside the gene matches: 13. This CDR3 has 17 residues. CDR3 loop: CASSPTVLAGYPGELFF. DNA of the CDR3: TGTGCCAGCAGCCCTACCGTACTAGCGGGATATCCCGGGGAGCTGTTTTTT.

This clonotype was detected many times. This sequence joins TRBV28 and TRBJ2-5, with D perhaps matching TRBD1 (6 bases). CDR3 length: 14 residues. Deletions cut 4 bases from V and 7 bases from J, with 16 bases between. Germline V gene data show CDR1 as MDHEN and CDR2 as SYDVKM. In nucleotides, the CDR3 is TGTGCCAGCAGTTCACCAACAGGGCCACGGACCCAGTACTTC. This codes for CASSSPTGPRTQYF.

This chain connects TRBV5-1 to TRBJ1-1, with unresolved D. The CDR3 has 13 amino acids. CDR1 SGHRS and CDR2 YFSETQ come from the germline V gene. The V and J ends lost 6 bases and 2 bases respectively, with 11 bases between them. CDR3: CASTSWPNTEAFF. The CDR3, as DNA: TGCGCCAGCACGAGTTGGCCCAACACTGAAGCTTTCTTT. Based on the CDR3 plus reference TRBV5-1 and TRBJ1-1, the full variable domain is KAGVTQTPRYLIKTRGQQVTLSCSPISGHRSVSWYQQTPGQGLQFLFEYFSETQRNKGNFPGRFSGRQFSNSRSEMNVSTLELGDSALYLCASTSWPNTEAFFGQGTRLTVV.

This clonotype was detected ten times or more. V gene TRBV20-1 combines with J gene TRBJ2-5; 9 nucleotides agree with TRBD2. V lost 1 base to trimming and J lost 5 bases; unmatched junction nucleotides: 5. The length of the CDR3 is 14 residues. Germline CDR1 DFQATT, CDR2 SNEGSKA (reference sequence). In DNA, the CDR3 is TGCAGTGCTAGAGCTAGCGGGAAAAGGGAGACCCAGTACTTC. Its translation: CSARASGKRETQYF.

This clonotype was observed many times. This sequence joins TRBV3-1 and TRBJ1-2; D is unresolved. The CDR3 is made up of 11 amino acids. Germline assignment: CDR1 LGHDT and CDR2 YNNKEL (reference sequence). This chain's CDR3 is CAAGPPNRYTF. CDR3 in DNA: TGTGCAGCCGGGCCCCCTAATCGCTACACCTTC.

This clonotype was detected many times. The rearrangement uses TRBV28 and TRBJ2-5, with TRBD1 matching 7 bases. The CDR3 has 14 amino acids. The J segment lost 3 bases and the V segment lost 6 bases, leaving 7 bases of the junction unmatched. Germline V gives CDR1 MDHEN, CDR2 SYDVKM. The CDR3 here is CASSVLGQKETQYF. For the CDR3, the DNA is TGTGCCAGCAGCGTCCTGGGACAGAAAGAGACCCAGTACTTC.

This clonotype has ten or more counts. One end of the junction is discordant with germline, which a read error may explain. The chain is built from TRBV7-8 and TRBJ2-2; D remains ambiguous. The CDR3 extends over 11 amino acids. The germline CDR1 and CDR2 sequences are SGHVS and FQNEAQ. The CDR3 nucleotides read TGTGCCATCAGCTACACCGGGGAGCTGTTTTTT. It codes for CAISYTGELFF.

This clonotype was counted ten times or more. V gene TRBV2 combines with J gene TRBJ2-5; D unresolved. Deletions cut 4 bases from V and 2 bases from J, with 11 bases between. CDR1 is SNHLY and CDR2 is FYNNEI in the germline V gene. CDR3 length: 14 residues. CDR3 in amino acids: CASSADGLQETQYF. The CDR3 coding sequence is TGTGCCAGCAGTGCGGACGGTCTTCAAGAGACCCAGTACTTC. The full variable domain, with the rest looked up from reference TRBV2 and TRBJ2-5, is EPEVTQTPSHQVTQMGQEVILRCVPISNHLYFYWYRQILGQKVEFLVSFYNNEISEKSEIFDDQFSVERPDGSNFTLKIRSTKLEDSAMYFCASSADGLQETQYFGPGTRLLVL.

This clonotype came up many times. The gene calls are TRBV11-2 and TRBJ1-3; D might be TRBD1 (5 bases). CDR1 is SGHAT, CDR2 FQNNGV, per germline. Trimming cost V 5 bases and J 4 bases, with 12 bases left between them. The CDR3 totals 14 residues. CDR3 DNA sequence: TGTGCCAGCAGCCTTACAGGAACGGGAAACACCATATATTTT. Protein: CASSLTGTGNTIYF.

This clonotype was detected ten times or more. The chain employs TRBV28 and TRBJ1-1; D is unclear. Trimming left V 4 bases short and J 5 bases short, with 17 bases between. Looked up from germline, CDR1 is MDHEN and CDR2 is SYDVKM. This CDR3 contains 15 residues. The CDR3 spells CASSYVRTFKTEAFF. CDR3 DNA sequence: TGTGCCAGCAGTTACGTCCGGACCTTTAAGACTGAAGCTTTCTTT.

This clonotype showed up many times. DNA for the CDR3: TGTGCCAGCAGTTACTCCCCCTGGACAGGGGTAGAAGCTTTCTTT. Translated: CASSYSPWTGVEAFF. The V call is TRBV6-5, the J call TRBJ1-1; 9 bases fit TRBD1. Trimming at V came to 0 bases and at J to 8 bases, leaving 7 bases not matched to a gene. The CDR3 is made up of 15 amino acids. Germline values: CDR1 MNHEY, CDR2 SVGAGI.

This chain connects TRBV19 to TRBJ2-1; D remains unclear. This CDR3 is 13 amino acids long. The V end was cut by 1 base, the J end by 10 bases, with 11 bases between. Germline V gives CDR1 LNHDA, CDR2 SQIVND (reference sequence). The CDR3 DNA follows: TGTGCCAGTAGTATAGGGGGTACTAAAGAGCAGTTCTTC. It yields the protein CASSIGGTKEQFF.

This clonotype was counted at least ten times. A much larger clone sits a single nucleotide away, making a read error possible. This chain links TRBV6-4 with TRBJ2-2, with unresolved D. Looked up from germline, CDR1 is MRHNA and CDR2 is SNTAGT. The length of the CDR3 is 14 residues. V lost 2 bases, J lost 3 bases, and 7 bases lay in between. CDR3 in amino acids: CASSDALDTGELFF. The CDR3 region has the DNA TGTGCCAGCAGTGACGCTCTGGACACCGGGGAGCTGTTTTTT.

This clonotype has ten or more counts. The CDR3 spells CASTADRGGNQPQHF. CDR3 in DNA: TGTGCCAGCACTGCGGACAGGGGAGGCAATCAGCCCCAGCATTTT. This chain links TRBV6-1 with TRBJ1-5; 9 bases match TRBD1. Trimming cost V 7 bases and J 2 bases; bases outside gene matches: 6. This CDR3 contains 15 residues. Germline CDR1 and CDR2: MNHNS and SASEGT.

For this clonotype: The final CDR3 position lacks the conserved phenylalanine or tryptophan, pointing to a likely read error. No DNA is shown, since the ends of the CDR3 on it are uncertain; the CDR3 is the one TCRdb lists. This sequence joins TRBV7-3 and TRBJ1-1. The CDR3 contains 13 residues when both ends are counted. Germline CDR1 SGHTA, CDR2 FQGTGA. The CDR3 reads CASSFERDTEAWL.